A single sample is the source of the 9 T cell receptor beta chains below, sequenced in a study of cytomegalovirus exposure and HLA in healthy donors. Primers included in the PCR were 60 Vbeta and 13 Jbeta primers. Profiled with immunoSEQ multiplex PCR; TCRdb holds only in-frame clones, not every one. The sample has about 65,000 clones, less than 70% seen once. The material sequenced was PBMCs. All receptors derive from a man aged 30 to 45 in good health and CMV-seronegative.

As regards this clone: Other DNA sequences in this sample translate to the same CDR3. The chain recombines TRBV6-4 with TRBJ1-2, with 8 nucleotides matching TRBD1. CDR1 and CDR2 from the germline V gene are MRHNA and SNTAGT. The CDR3 contains 14 residues. The V gene end was trimmed by 2 bases and the J gene end by 4 bases; junction bases not matched to a gene: 3. In DNA form, the CDR3 reads TGTGCCAGCAGTGACCGAGACAGGGGCTATGGCTACACCTTC. Its protein product is CASSDRDRGYGYTF.

V usage is TRBV6-6 and J usage is TRBJ1-6; TRBD1 matches at 10 bases. Per the germline V gene, CDR1 is MNHNY and CDR2 is SVGAGI (reference sequence). With V trimmed by 8 bases and J by 8 bases, 12 bases remained unmatched. The CDR3 has 16 amino acids. The CDR3 reads CASGTRDRGVHSPLHF. DNA for the CDR3: TGTGCCAGCGGGACCAGGGACAGGGGCGTTCATTCACCCCTCCACTTT.

The chain employs TRBV4-2 and TRBJ2-3; TRBD2 aligns across 8 bases. After removal of 3 bases from V and 3 bases from J, the junction contained 11 bases not matched to a gene. The length of the CDR3 is 17 residues. The germline V gene encodes CDR1 LGHNA and CDR2 YNFKEQ. The CDR3 DNA follows: TGTGCCAGCAGCCAGAGGGATACTAGCGGAGAGACAGATACGCAGTATTTT. It yields the protein CASSQRDTSGETDTQYF.

V is TRBV7-3 and J is TRBJ1-2, with D possibly matching TRBD1 (5 bases). V was pared by 2 bases and J by 6 bases, with 10 bases between. The CDR3 has 13 residues. The germline gives CDR1 SGHTA, CDR2 FQGTGA. The CDR3 loop reads CASSLAGFDGYTF. The CDR3 bases are TGTGCCAGCAGCTTAGCAGGGTTTGATGGCTACACCTTC.

V and J are TRBV6-5 and TRBJ2-2; D uncertain. This CDR3 is built from 14 residues. Between the trimmed V and J ends, which lost 2 bases and 6 bases, there was a span of 10 bases. The V gene's germline CDR1 is MNHEY and CDR2 SVGAGI. CDR3: CASSYNSPPGELFF. In nucleotides, the CDR3 is TGTGCCAGCAGTTACAACAGCCCCCCCGGGGAGCTGTTTTTT.

This clone was found a few times. The chain combines TRBV15 with TRBJ2-5, with TRBD2 identical over 7 bases. This CDR3 is 14 amino acids long. V gave up 8 bases and J gave up 0 bases; unmatched junction bases: 6. CDR1 and CDR2 (germline): LNHNV, YYDKDF (reference sequence). The CDR3 here is CATRHGGDQETQYF. DNA for the CDR3: TGTGCCACCCGTCATGGGGGGGACCAAGAGACCCAGTACTTC.

The gene calls are TRBV21-1 and TRBJ2-3; the D call in the table, TRBD2, was not verified against the DNA. TRBV21-1 is noted as a pseudogene. CDR3 length: 20 amino acids. The chain's CDR3 is CASSKKAPPGITYSTDTQYF. The CDR3 coding sequence is TGTGCCAGCAGCAAAAAAGCGCCCCCGGGGATCACCTACAGCACAGATACGCAGTATTTT.

This clone was counted between two and nine times. V is TRBV5-1 and J is TRBJ1-6, with D hard to call. Germline V gene sequence: CDR1 SGHRS, CDR2 YFSETQ. The CDR3 has 19 amino acids. Trimming removed 4 bases from V and 1 base from J, with 21 bases in between. The CDR3 sequence is CASSGGPPGLQSYNSPLHF. CDR3 sequence (DNA): TGCGCCAGCAGCGGAGGGCCCCCGGGGTTGCAATCCTATAATTCACCCCTCCACTTT.

V usage is TRBV25-1 and J usage is TRBJ2-4; 9 nucleotides match TRBD1. Looked up from germline, CDR1 is MGHDK and CDR2 is SYGVNS. V lost 7 bases to trimming and J lost 15 bases; unmatched junction nucleotides: 10. CDR3 size: 12 residues. The CDR3 region is CASNPGQGLLYF. CDR3 DNA: TGTGCCAGCAATCCGGGACAGGGTCTTTTGTACTTC.